The rows below give T cell receptor beta chains drawn from one sample of a study of cytomegalovirus exposure and HLA in healthy donors. Measured with immunoSEQ multiplex PCR; TCRdb has only the in-frame clones, and not every one. The sample lists 60,000 to 80,000 clones; more than 65% were seen once. The material sequenced was PBMCs. The receptors derive from a woman aged 25 to 39 in good health and CMV-seronegative. Both conserved end residues are part of each CDR3. The D gene is left open where the match is weak. The size entry is marked missing in some rows and otherwise reads once, few, many or a size class.

d_call clone_size j_call cdr3_length v_call cdr3_aa cdr3_nt
TRBD1 once TRBJ2-1 15 TRBV18 CASSTGEGSYNEQFF TGTGCCAGCTCAACAGGGGAAGGCTCCTACAATGAGCAGTTCTTC
TRBD1 medium-sized TRBJ2-7 14 TRBV6-5 CASSPGQGIYEQYF TGTGCCAGCAGCCCGGGACAGGGAATCTACGAGCAGTACTTC
NA NA TRBJ1-1 11 TRBV2 CASSASAEAFF TGTGCCAGCAGTGCGTCGGCTGAAGCTTTCTTT
NA NA TRBJ1-2 14 TRBV27 CASSLDRLHYGYTF TGTGCCAGCAGTTTAGACAGACTCCACTATGGCTACACCTTC
NA NA TRBJ1-1 14 TRBV19 CASSDPGVNTEAFF TGTGCCAGTAGTGATCCGGGGGTGAACACTGAAGCTTTCTTT
NA NA TRBJ1-4 14 TRBV21-1 CASSKGGQQARLFF TGTGCCAGCAGCAAAGGAGGACAGCAAGCAAGACTGTTTTTT
TRBD1 NA TRBJ1-1 17 TRBV10-3 CAISRQGAGGQNTEAFF TGTGCCATCAGTAGACAGGGGGCTGGTGGCCAGAACACTGAAGCTTTCTTT
NA NA TRBJ2-3 13 TRBV11-2 CASSFPGTDTQYF TGTGCCAGCAGCTTTCCGGGTACAGATACGCAGTATTTT